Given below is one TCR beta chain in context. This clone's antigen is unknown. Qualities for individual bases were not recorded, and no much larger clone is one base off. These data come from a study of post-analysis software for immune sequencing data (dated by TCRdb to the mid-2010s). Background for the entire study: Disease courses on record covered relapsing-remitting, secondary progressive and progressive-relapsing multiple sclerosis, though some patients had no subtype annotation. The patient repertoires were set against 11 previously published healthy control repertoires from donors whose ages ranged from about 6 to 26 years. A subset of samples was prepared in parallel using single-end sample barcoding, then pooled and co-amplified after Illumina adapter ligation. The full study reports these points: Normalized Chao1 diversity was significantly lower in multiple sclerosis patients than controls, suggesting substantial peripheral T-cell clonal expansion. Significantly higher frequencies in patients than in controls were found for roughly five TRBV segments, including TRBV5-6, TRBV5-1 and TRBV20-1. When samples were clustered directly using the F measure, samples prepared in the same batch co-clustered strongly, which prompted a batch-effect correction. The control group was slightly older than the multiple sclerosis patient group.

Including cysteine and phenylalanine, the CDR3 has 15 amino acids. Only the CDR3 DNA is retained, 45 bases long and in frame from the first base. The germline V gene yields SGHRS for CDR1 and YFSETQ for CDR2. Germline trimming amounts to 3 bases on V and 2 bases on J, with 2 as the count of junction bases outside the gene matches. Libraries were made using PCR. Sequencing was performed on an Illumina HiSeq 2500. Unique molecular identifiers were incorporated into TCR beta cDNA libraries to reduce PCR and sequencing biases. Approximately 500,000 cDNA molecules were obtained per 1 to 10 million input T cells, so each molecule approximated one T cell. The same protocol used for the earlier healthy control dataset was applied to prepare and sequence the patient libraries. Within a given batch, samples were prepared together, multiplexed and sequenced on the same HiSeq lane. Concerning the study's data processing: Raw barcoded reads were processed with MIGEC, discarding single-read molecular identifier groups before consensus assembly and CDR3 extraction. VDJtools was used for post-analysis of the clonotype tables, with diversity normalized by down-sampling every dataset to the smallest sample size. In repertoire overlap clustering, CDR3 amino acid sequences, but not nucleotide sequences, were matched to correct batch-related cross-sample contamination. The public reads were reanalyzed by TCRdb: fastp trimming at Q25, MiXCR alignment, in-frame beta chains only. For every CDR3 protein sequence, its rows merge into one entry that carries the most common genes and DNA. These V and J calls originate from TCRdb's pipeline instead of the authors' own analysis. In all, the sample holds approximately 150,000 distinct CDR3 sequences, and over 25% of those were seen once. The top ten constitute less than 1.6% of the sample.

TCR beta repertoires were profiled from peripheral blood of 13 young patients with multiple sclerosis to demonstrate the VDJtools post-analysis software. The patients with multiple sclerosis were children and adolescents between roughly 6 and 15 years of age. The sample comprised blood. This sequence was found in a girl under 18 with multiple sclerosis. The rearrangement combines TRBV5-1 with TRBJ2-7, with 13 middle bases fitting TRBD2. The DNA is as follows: TGCGCCAGCAGCTGGACTAGCGGGAGCCCCTACGAGCAGTACTTC. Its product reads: CASSWTSGSPYEQYF. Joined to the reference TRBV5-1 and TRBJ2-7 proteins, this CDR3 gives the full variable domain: KAGVTQTPRYLIKTRGQQVTLSCSPISGHRSVSWYQQTPGQGLQFLFEYFSETQRNKGNFPGRFSGRQFSNSRSEMNVSTLELGDSALYLCASSWTSGSPYEQYFGPGTRLTVT.